The following is a TCR beta chain sequence with its context. Its cognate antigen is unknown. Within the sample, other DNA sequences also encode this same CDR3. The sample belongs to a study of shared clonotypes between healthy human individuals. The overall study: Donor composition was a couple of women and three men, aged 18 to 49. Study results and limitations: For sorted subsets, rarefaction showed incomplete sequencing despite large depth. Naive subsets generally had larger estimated richness than memory subsets.

CD8 cells regarded as naive lacked CD45RO, were positively chosen for CCR7, and omitted terminally differentiated effector memory CD45RA+ cells. Nashville, Tennessee was home to all donors, each a Caucasian adult. Germline CDR1 is SQVTM and CDR2 is ANQGSEA. V was pared by 4 bases and J by 0 bases, with 4 bases between. CDR3 length: 12 amino acids. Assay: immunoSEQ multiplex PCR; the TCRdb copy retains only in-frame clones and omits some. This table has about 2.1 million clones, about 92% appearing once. The sample taken for sequencing was naive CD8+ T cells from PBMCs. The J gene is TRBJ1-3, the V gene TRBV29-1; D is unresolved. This receptor was obtained from a man aged 18-30 years in good health. Some clones in this sample may be carry-over from other donors' samples. The chain's CDR3 is CSVVYSGNTIYF. DNA for the CDR3: TGCAGCGTTGTCTACTCTGGAAACACCATATATTTT.